This TCR beta chain was identified in a study of shared clonotypes between healthy human individuals. The DNA input per sorted-subset replicate PCR was 200 ng, corresponding to tens of thousands of T cell genomes. The assay was immunoSEQ multiplex PCR, and TCRdb's table has in-frame clones only and misses some. The sample lists about 2.2 million clones; roughly 93% were seen once. Overall study findings and caveats: The expectation was that sequencing depth would affect clonotype sharing among donors.

The naive CD8 subset, CD45RO-negative cells positively selected for CCR7, excluded terminally differentiated effector memory CD45RA+ cells. Comment on this clone: The target antigen is unknown.

The trim removed 1 base at V and 3 bases at J, leaving 6 bases unmatched. Germline CDR1 LNHNV, CDR2 YYDKDF (reference sequence). This CDR3 is built from 16 residues. This sequence joins TRBV15 and TRBJ2-3; 8 nucleotides line up with TRBD2. Source material: naive CD8+ T cells from PBMCs. This TCR derives from a young man in good health. Some clones in this sample may be carry-over from other donors' samples. DNA for the CDR3: TGTGCCACCAGCAGAGTCCGACTAGCGAGTACAGATACGCAGTATTTT. Protein product: CATSRVRLASTDTQYF.